This T cell receptor beta chain was sequenced during a study of PD-L1 blockade in urothelial cancer. Looking at the study overall: Patients had been given 0 to 3 earlier chemotherapy regimens.

TCRdb's table, derived via immunoSEQ multiplex PCR, lists solely in-frame clones and lacks some. The data contain about 43,000 clones, 70% to 90% of them singletons. This CDR3 has 15 amino acids. Per the germline V gene, CDR1 is LNHDA and CDR2 is SQIVND (reference sequence). V gave up 10 bases and J gave up 7 bases; unmatched junction bases: 12. The input for sequencing was PBMCs, taken around atezolizumab (anti-PD-L1) treatment. The clonotype comes from a woman in her sixties or seventies with urothelial cancer. The chain combines TRBV19 with TRBJ2-1; TRBD2 matches at 11 bases. CDR3 nucleotide sequence: TGTGCCACCAAGTCTGGGGCTAGCGGGAGGAATGAGCAGTTCTTC. It yields the protein CATKSGASGRNEQFF.